The 25 T cell receptor beta chains in this list originate from one sample, sequenced in a study of blood T cell repertoires in COVID-19. Profiled with immunoSEQ multiplex PCR; TCRdb holds only in-frame clones, not every one. The sample lists hundreds of thousands of clones; around nine tenths were seen once. Material: PBMCs or T cells enriched from blood (not recorded which). The source of these receptors is a woman aged 50 to 60 who had recovered from COVID-19.

The chain joins TRBV13 to TRBJ1-2; D might be TRBD1 (6 bases). The germline CDR1 and CDR2 sequences are PRHDT and FYEKMQ (reference sequence). This CDR3 spans 16 amino acids. Trimming left V 7 bases short and J 1 base short, with 19 bases between. CDR3 loop: CASTTPWDTNNYGYTF. CDR3 DNA: TGTGCCAGCACCACTCCGTGGGACACCAATAACTATGGCTACACCTTC.

CDR3 sequence (DNA): TGTGCCAGCAGCCAACGGCGGGGGCCTCCCTACGAGCAGTACTTC. Translation gives CASSQRRGPPYEQYF. The chain carries TRBV3-1 (or the pseudogene TRBV3-2) and TRBJ2-7; possible D gene TRBD2, 7 bases. The germline gives CDR1 LGHDT, CDR2 YNNKEL (reference sequence). This CDR3 comprises 15 residues. Trimming took 2 bases from V and 2 from J, leaving 13 bases between them.

The chain couples TRBV10-3 to TRBJ2-2; the D gene is possibly TRBD1 (6 bases). Germline V lookup: CDR1 ENHRY, CDR2 SYGVKD. The V end lost 6 bases, the J end lost 4 bases, and 15 bases lay between the germline ends. This CDR3 region has 15 residues. The CDR3 region has the DNA TGTGCCATCAGCCTAGGGGGAGAGGGCACCGGGGAGCTGTTTTTT. Its translation is CAISLGGEGTGELFF.

J is TRBJ2-5 and V is TRBV7-2, with no clear D. The germline V gene encodes CDR1 SGHTA and CDR2 FQGNSA. The CDR3 is 12 amino acids. V was pared by 4 bases and J by 9 bases, with 12 bases between. This CDR3 is CASSSQEYSQYF. CDR3 DNA sequence: TGTGCCAGCAGCTCCCAGGAATACTCCCAGTACTTC.

V usage is TRBV5-1 and J usage is TRBJ1-4; D is perhaps TRBD1 (5 bases). Trimming removed 7 bases at V and 2 bases at J, with 15 bases between. Germline V gene data show CDR1 as SGHRS and CDR2 as YFSETQ. This CDR3 has 15 residues. CDR3 sequence: CASRLGGETNEKLFF. CDR3 DNA sequence: TGCGCCAGCCGGTTAGGAGGGGAGACTAATGAAAAACTGTTTTTT.

The rearrangement links TRBV30 to TRBJ1-1; D call uncertain. The CDR3 is 15 residues long. CDR1 is GTSNPN, CDR2 SVGIG, per germline (reference sequence). V lost 0 bases and J lost 0, with 11 bases in between. The CDR3 DNA reads as TGTGCCTGGAGTGTAGGCAGGTGGATGAACACTGAAGCTTTCTTT. It yields the protein CAWSVGRWMNTEAFF.

The chain couples TRBV7-2 to TRBJ2-7; D may be TRBD1 (6 bases). The germline gives CDR1 SGHTA, CDR2 FQGNSA. This CDR3 contains 14 residues. V dropped 1 base and J dropped 5 bases, with 12 bases sitting between them. In nucleotides, the CDR3 is TGTGCCAGCAGCTTAGTTGTGGCAGGGGACGAGCAGTACTTC. Protein product: CASSLVVAGDEQYF.

This sequence joins TRBV3-1 (or the pseudogene TRBV3-2) and TRBJ1-2; D possibly corresponds to TRBD1 (6 bases). The germline CDR1 and CDR2 sequences are LGHDT and YNNKEL (reference sequence). Trimming stripped 1 base from V and 8 bases from J, with 14 bases between. The CDR3 extends over 14 amino acids. CDR3 in amino acids: CASSQGGQGLGYTF. The CDR3 region has the DNA TGTGCCAGCAGCCAAGGCGGGCAGGGGCTCGGCTACACCTTC.

The CDR3 sequence is CAHRGGCTYNSPLHF. The CDR3 nucleotides are TGCGCCCATCGCGGCGGCTGCACCTATAATTCACCCCTCCACTTT. The rearrangement uses TRBV23-1 and TRBJ1-6, with no clear D. TRBV23-1 qualifies as an ORF whose function is uncertain. This CDR3 comprises 15 residues. V was clipped by 11 bases and J by 2 bases, with 16 bases between them.

The V call is TRBV6-5, the J call TRBJ1-3, with 9 nucleotides matching TRBD1. The CDR3 is 15 amino acids. Looked up from germline, CDR1 is MNHEY and CDR2 is SVGAGI. J lost 0 bases, V lost 4 bases, and 1 base had no gene match. The DNA for the CDR3 is TGTGCCAGCAGTTTGACAGGGGGCTCTGGAAACACCATATATTTT. It yields the protein CASSLTGGSGNTIYF.

This chain uses TRBV2 with TRBJ2-7; 8 nucleotides agree with TRBD2. V trimming: 7 bases; J trimming: 2 bases; junction bases outside the gene matches: 4. Germline CDR1 and CDR2: SNHLY and FYNNEI. This CDR3 has 13 residues. CDR3 DNA sequence: TGTGCCAGCATTGCGGGGGGCCCCTACGAGCAGTACTTC. Translation: CASIAGGPYEQYF.

The rearrangement joins TRBV5-4 to TRBJ2-5, with TRBD1 identical over 7 bases. The CDR3 sequence is 13 residues long. Trimming at V came to 9 bases and at J to 5 bases, leaving 10 bases not matched to a gene. The germline gives CDR1 SGHNT, CDR2 YYREEE (reference sequence). The CDR3 DNA sequence: TGTGCCACTCAGGGGGAGAGTTGGGAGACCCAGTACTTC. Its translation: CATQGESWETQYF.

V usage is TRBV27 and J usage is TRBJ2-7; 7 bases are shared with TRBD1. Germline-derived CDR1 and CDR2 are MNHEY and SMNVEV (reference sequence). The CDR3 is 14 amino acids. V dropped 5 bases and J dropped 3; count of bases not matched to a gene: 7. CDR3 bases: TGTGCCAGCAGTCCTCGGGACAGCAACTACGAGCAGTACTTC. Translation: CASSPRDSNYEQYF.

The rearrangement joins TRBV29-1 to TRBJ2-1; 8 bases are shared with TRBD1. In germline, CDR1 is SQVTM, CDR2 ANQGSEA. The junction had 9 bases not matched to a gene; V was cut back by 3 bases and J by 5 bases. The CDR3 is made up of 15 amino acids. The CDR3 reads CSVDSWTGRDNEQFF. The CDR3 bases are TGCAGCGTTGATTCCTGGACAGGGCGTGACAATGAGCAGTTCTTC.

This chain joins TRBV6-2 or TRBV6-3 and TRBJ2-1; D is uncertain. This CDR3 comprises 14 residues. The V gene lost 4 bases and the J gene lost 9 bases, with 16 bases spanning the gap. Germline CDR1 and CDR2: MNHEY and SVGEGT. As DNA, the CDR3 is TGTGCCAGCAGTTCCCCCAATGTGAGGAGTGAGCAGTTCTTC. It is translated as CASSSPNVRSEQFF.

The chain recombines TRBV12-3 or TRBV12-4 with TRBJ1-1; no reliable D call. The germline V and J ends were trimmed by 1 base and 10 bases, with 13 bases remaining between them. This CDR3 comprises 13 residues. The CDR3 nucleotides are TGTGCCAGCAGTTTAGGTGAAAGTACGCGAGCTTTCTTT. It codes for CASSLGESTRAFF.

The chain recombines TRBV7-9 with TRBJ2-3; D might be TRBD2 (5 bases). The CDR3 loop spans 15 amino acids. From germline, CDR1 is SEHNR and CDR2 FQNEAQ (reference sequence). The V end lost 5 bases, the J end lost 2 bases, and 14 bases lay between the germline ends. This CDR3 is CASSLPGDPTDTQYF. Written as DNA, the CDR3 is TGTGCCAGCAGCCTCCCCGGGGATCCCACAGATACGCAGTATTTT.

The V gene is TRBV6-2 or TRBV6-3, the J gene TRBJ2-1; 7 nucleotides line up with TRBD2. The CDR3 sequence is 13 residues long. Germline CDR1 is MNHEY and CDR2 is SVGEGT. J gave up 7 bases and V 6 bases, and 6 bases lay outside the gene matches. The CDR3 DNA reads TGTGCCAGCAGCCGACTAGCTCCTAATGAGCAGTTCTTC. Amino acid sequence: CASSRLAPNEQFF.

The V call is TRBV2, the J call TRBJ1-5; TRBD1 agrees at 8 bases. CDR1 SNHLY and CDR2 FYNNEI come from the germline V gene. V lost 8 bases to trimming and J lost 1 base; unmatched junction nucleotides: 4. The CDR3 consists of 14 residues. The CDR3 DNA is TGTGCCAGCCGGACAGGGATGAGCAATCAGCCCCAGCATTTT. It specifies CASRTGMSNQPQHF. Full variable domain (remainder filled in from reference TRBV2 and TRBJ1-5): EPEVTQTPSHQVTQMGQEVILRCVPISNHLYFYWYRQILGQKVEFLVSFYNNEISEKSEIFDDQFSVERPDGSNFTLKIRSTKLEDSAMYFCASRTGMSNQPQHFGDGTRLSIL.

V usage is TRBV5-6 and J usage is TRBJ1-1; D gene unclear. The CDR3 length is 11 residues. V lost 2 bases, J lost 14 bases, and 13 bases lay in between. In germline, CDR1 is SGHDT, CDR2 YYEEEE. CDR3 amino acids: CASSLSGEQFF. CDR3 nucleotides: TGTGCCAGCAGCTTATCAGGCGAACAGTTCTTT.

The chain links TRBV27 to TRBJ2-1; TRBD1 might be the D (6 bases). Per germline, CDR1 MNHEY and CDR2 SMNVEV (reference sequence). Trimming stripped 9 bases from V and 3 bases from J, with 18 bases between. The CDR3 length is 15 residues. CDR3 coding DNA: TGTGCCAGTCGATTAGAGACAGGAGACTACAATGAGCAGTTCTTC. It encodes CASRLETGDYNEQFF.

Worth noting for this clone: Other DNA sequences from this sample encode an identical CDR3 as well. The chain's CDR3 is CASRWGQGAYEQYF. The CDR3 nucleotides are TGCGCCAGCCGCTGGGGACAGGGGGCGTACGAGCAGTACTTC. This chain connects TRBV5-1 to TRBJ2-7; 12 bases agree with TRBD1. The CDR3 runs 14 residues. Trimming took 7 bases from V and 4 from J; bases not matched to a gene: 6. Germline V gene sequence: CDR1 SGHRS, CDR2 YFSETQ.

The V and J genes are TRBV7-9 and TRBJ2-1; 7 nucleotides align to TRBD2. V lost 1 base to trimming and J lost 2 bases; unmatched junction nucleotides: 2. This CDR3 has 15 residues. CDR1 is SEHNR and CDR2 is FQNEAQ in the germline V gene (reference sequence). CDR3 in amino acids: CASSLGAGAYNEQFF. For the CDR3, the DNA is TGTGCCAGCAGCTTAGGTGCGGGGGCCTACAATGAGCAGTTCTTC. The variable domain in full, with the rest retrieved from reference TRBV7-9 and TRBJ2-1, is DTGVSQNPRHKITKRGQNVTFRCDPISEHNRLYWYRQTLGQGPEFLTYFQNEAQLEKSRLLSDRFSAERPKGSFSTLEIQRTEQGDSAMYLCASSLGAGAYNEQFFGPGTRLTVL.

V gene TRBV12-3 or TRBV12-4 combines with J gene TRBJ1-5; no reliable D call. V was clipped by 5 bases and J by 11 bases, with 13 bases between them. This CDR3 spans 12 amino acids. DNA of the CDR3: TGTGCCAGCAGTGCCGCCCCCGGGGCCCAGCATTTT. It is translated as CASSAAPGAQHF.

The V and J genes are TRBV9 and TRBJ2-7; 8 bases fit TRBD1. There are 16 residues in the CDR3. The trim removed 0 bases at V and 1 base at J, leaving 6 bases unmatched. Germline V gives CDR1 SGDLS, CDR2 YYNGEE. The CDR3 DNA reads as TGTGCCAGCAGCGTAGGATGGACAGGGAGGTCCTACGAGCAGTACTTC. This translates into CASSVGWTGRSYEQYF.